These T cell receptor beta chains were read from a single sample in a study of early T cells in non-severe SARS-CoV-2 infection. MiXCR, run by TCRdb on the 5' RACE reads, gives a single entry per CDR3 protein. Of about 90,000 distinct CDR3 sequences listed, approximately 12% were seen once; the top ten hold roughly 4.5%. This specimen was whole blood, taken at baseline. These receptors came from an adult who was a healthcare worker with PCR-confirmed SARS-CoV-2 infection or an uninfected control (not recorded which). The CDR3 runs from the conserved cysteine through the conserved F or W. Fields, in order: V gene, CDR3 length, D gene, clone size, J gene, CDR3 protein, CDR3 DNA. D genes are given only for firm matches. Rows may omit the clone size; those that give it use once, few, many or a size class.

v_call: TRBV28; cdr3_length: 15; d_call: NA; clone_size: few; j_call: TRBJ1-1; cdr3_aa: CASSFLPVDYTEAFF; cdr3_nt: TGTGCCAGCAGTTTTCTACCTGTGGACTACACTGAAGCTTTCTTT
v_call: TRBV5-1; cdr3_length: 14; d_call: NA; clone_size: many; j_call: TRBJ2-3; cdr3_aa: CASSSGLDTDTQYF; cdr3_nt: TGCGCCAGCAGCTCAGGACTGGACACAGATACGCAGTATTTT
v_call: TRBV7-9; cdr3_length: 17; d_call: TRBD1; clone_size: NA; j_call: TRBJ2-1; cdr3_aa: CASSSTTGSDSYNEQFF; cdr3_nt: TGTGCCAGCAGCTCAACGACAGGGTCAGACTCCTACAATGAGCAGTTCTTC
v_call: TRBV19; cdr3_length: 14; d_call: NA; clone_size: NA; j_call: TRBJ2-7; cdr3_aa: CASRPDPSSYEQYF; cdr3_nt: TGTGCCAGTAGACCAGACCCAAGCTCCTACGAGCAGTACTTC
v_call: TRBV5-1; cdr3_length: 14; d_call: TRBD2; clone_size: NA; j_call: TRBJ2-1; cdr3_aa: CASSAAAGAIEQFF; cdr3_nt: TGCGCCAGCAGCGCCGCAGCGGGAGCTATTGAGCAGTTCTTC
v_call: TRBV7-2; cdr3_length: 12; d_call: NA; clone_size: NA; j_call: TRBJ2-1; cdr3_aa: CASSLTYNEQFF; cdr3_nt: TGTGCCAGCAGCTTAACGTACAATGAGCAGTTCTTC
v_call: TRBV24-1; cdr3_length: 15; d_call: NA; clone_size: few; j_call: TRBJ2-3; cdr3_aa: CATSDSRGERDTQYF; cdr3_nt: TGTGCCACCAGTGATTCCCGCGGGGAGAGGGATACGCAGTATTTT
v_call: TRBV20-1; cdr3_length: 12; d_call: NA; clone_size: NA; j_call: TRBJ2-5; cdr3_aa: CSAKGLKETQYF; cdr3_nt: TGCAGTGCTAAGGGACTCAAAGAGACCCAGTACTTC
v_call: TRBV6-5; cdr3_length: 16; d_call: TRBD1; clone_size: NA; j_call: TRBJ2-1; cdr3_aa: CASSTSGTGRSNEQFF; cdr3_nt: TGTGCCAGCAGTACTTCCGGGACAGGGCGGAGCAATGAGCAGTTCTTC
v_call: TRBV5-1; cdr3_length: 17; d_call: NA; clone_size: once; j_call: TRBJ2-6; cdr3_aa: CASSPTGPSSGANVLTF; cdr3_nt: TGCGCCAGCAGCCCGACGGGACCAAGCTCTGGGGCCAACGTCCTGACTTTC
v_call: TRBV2; cdr3_length: 15; d_call: NA; clone_size: many; j_call: TRBJ2-3; cdr3_aa: CASSEPGIHTDTQYF; cdr3_nt: TGTGCCAGCAGTGAACCAGGGATCCACACAGATACGCAGTATTTT
v_call: TRBV6-6; cdr3_length: 13; d_call: NA; clone_size: NA; j_call: TRBJ2-1; cdr3_aa: CASSYEVRFEQFF; cdr3_nt: TGTGCCAGCAGTTACGAGGTTAGGTTTGAGCAGTTCTTC
v_call: TRBV9; cdr3_length: 17; d_call: TRBD1; clone_size: NA; j_call: TRBJ2-1; cdr3_aa: CASSVRTDRGSYNEQFF; cdr3_nt: TGTGCCAGCAGCGTACGGACCGACAGGGGTTCTTACAATGAGCAGTTCTTC
v_call: TRBV7-9; cdr3_length: 13; d_call: NA; clone_size: many; j_call: TRBJ1-1; cdr3_aa: CASSPGRGTEAFF; cdr3_nt: TGTGCCAGCAGCCCGGGGAGAGGCACTGAAGCTTTCTTT
v_call: TRBV7-8; cdr3_length: 14; d_call: TRBD1; clone_size: NA; j_call: TRBJ2-7; cdr3_aa: CASSLGQGGDEQYF; cdr3_nt: TGTGCCAGCAGCCTGGGACAGGGTGGGGACGAGCAGTACTTC
v_call: TRBV18; cdr3_length: 15; d_call: NA; clone_size: NA; j_call: TRBJ1-1; cdr3_aa: CASSPPGLGNTEAFF; cdr3_nt: TGTGCCAGCTCACCGCCGGGACTAGGGAACACTGAAGCTTTCTTT
v_call: TRBV6-6; cdr3_length: 14; d_call: TRBD1; clone_size: many; j_call: TRBJ2-1; cdr3_aa: CASSYETGGYEQFF; cdr3_nt: TGTGCCAGCAGTTACGAGACAGGGGGCTATGAGCAGTTCTTC
v_call: TRBV6-5; cdr3_length: 17; d_call: NA; clone_size: NA; j_call: TRBJ1-1; cdr3_aa: CASSYSVEGRKNTEAFF; cdr3_nt: TGTGCCAGCAGTTACTCGGTGGAGGGGAGAAAGAACACTGAAGCTTTCTTT
v_call: TRBV27; cdr3_length: 14; d_call: NA; clone_size: NA; j_call: TRBJ2-7; cdr3_aa: CASSPGLISYEQYF; cdr3_nt: TGTGCCAGCAGCCCCGGACTGATCTCCTACGAGCAGTACTTC
v_call: TRBV7-2; cdr3_length: 18; d_call: TRBD1; clone_size: NA; j_call: TRBJ2-2; cdr3_aa: CASSLEPGTGVYTGELFF; cdr3_nt: TGTGCCAGCAGCTTAGAACCCGGGACAGGGGTTTATACCGGGGAGCTGTTTTTT
v_call: TRBV11-3; cdr3_length: 12; d_call: NA; clone_size: NA; j_call: TRBJ2-3; cdr3_aa: CASSFLQHGQYF; cdr3_nt: TGTGCCAGCAGCTTTCTGCAGCATGGGCAGTATTTT
v_call: TRBV9; cdr3_length: 14; d_call: NA; clone_size: few; j_call: TRBJ2-1; cdr3_aa: CASSVAGSGNEQFF; cdr3_nt: TGTGCCAGCAGCGTAGCAGGGTCTGGAAATGAGCAGTTCTTC
v_call: TRBV7-9; cdr3_length: 15; d_call: NA; clone_size: many; j_call: TRBJ1-1; cdr3_aa: CASSPPGLMNTEAFF; cdr3_nt: TGTGCCAGCAGCCCCCCGGGACTTATGAACACTGAAGCTTTCTTT
v_call: TRBV6-5; cdr3_length: 15; d_call: NA; clone_size: NA; j_call: TRBJ1-2; cdr3_aa: CASSYQGLKADGYTF; cdr3_nt: TGTGCCAGCAGTTACCAAGGGTTGAAAGCGGATGGCTACACCTTC
v_call: TRBV11-2; cdr3_length: 13; d_call: NA; clone_size: NA; j_call: TRBJ1-1; cdr3_aa: CASSFRGEGEAFF; cdr3_nt: TGTGCCAGCAGCTTCAGGGGAGAGGGTGAAGCTTTCTTT
v_call: TRBV5-1; cdr3_length: 17; d_call: TRBD2; clone_size: few; j_call: TRBJ2-4; cdr3_aa: CASSLAFRQGLKNIQYF; cdr3_nt: TGCGCCAGCAGCTTGGCCTTTCGGCAGGGACTAAAAAACATTCAGTACTTC
v_call: TRBV6-6; cdr3_length: 17; d_call: NA; clone_size: many; j_call: TRBJ2-1; cdr3_aa: CASSYSSPRGIYNEQFF; cdr3_nt: TGTGCCAGCAGTTACTCCTCCCCCCGCGGGATTTACAATGAGCAGTTCTTC
v_call: TRBV25-1; cdr3_length: 14; d_call: TRBD1; clone_size: NA; j_call: TRBJ2-7; cdr3_aa: CASSRGTGYSEQYF; cdr3_nt: TGTGCCAGCTCCAGGGGGACAGGGTATTCCGAGCAGTACTTC
v_call: TRBV7-6; cdr3_length: 14; d_call: TRBD1; clone_size: NA; j_call: TRBJ2-2; cdr3_aa: CASRWTGNTGELFF; cdr3_nt: TGTGCCAGCAGATGGACAGGGAACACCGGGGAGCTGTTTTTT
v_call: TRBV5-1; cdr3_length: 18; d_call: NA; clone_size: NA; j_call: TRBJ1-3; cdr3_aa: CASSLEVLGRLSGNTIYF; cdr3_nt: TGCGCCAGCAGCTTGGAGGTTTTGGGCAGGCTCTCTGGAAACACCATATATTTT
v_call: TRBV28; cdr3_length: 17; d_call: NA; clone_size: many; j_call: TRBJ1-2; cdr3_aa: CASSPHPPRRRSYGYTF; cdr3_nt: TGTGCCAGCAGTCCACACCCCCCCAGAAGAAGATCCTATGGCTACACCTTC
v_call: TRBV28; cdr3_length: 16; d_call: TRBD2; clone_size: many; j_call: TRBJ2-7; cdr3_aa: CASSLYAGTRGHEQYF; cdr3_nt: TGTGCCAGCAGTTTATACGCCGGGACTAGAGGCCACGAGCAGTACTTC
v_call: TRBV11-3; cdr3_length: 13; d_call: NA; clone_size: few; j_call: TRBJ1-2; cdr3_aa: CASSFDPNYGYTF; cdr3_nt: TGTGCCAGCAGCTTCGATCCTAACTATGGCTACACCTTC
v_call: TRBV7-8; cdr3_length: 18; d_call: TRBD1; clone_size: few; j_call: TRBJ2-2; cdr3_aa: CASSERGRGRRNTGELFF; cdr3_nt: TGTGCCAGCAGTGAACGGGGCAGGGGGCGCCGGAACACCGGGGAGCTGTTTTTT
v_call: TRBV24-1; cdr3_length: 13; d_call: NA; clone_size: NA; j_call: TRBJ2-3; cdr3_aa: CATSAGFADTQYF; cdr3_nt: TGTGCCACCAGTGCAGGGTTTGCAGATACGCAGTATTTT
v_call: TRBV29-1; cdr3_length: 14; d_call: TRBD2; clone_size: NA; j_call: TRBJ2-1; cdr3_aa: CSVKGLASYNEQFF; cdr3_nt: TGCAGCGTTAAGGGACTAGCCTCCTACAATGAGCAGTTCTTC
v_call: TRBV7-9; cdr3_length: 15; d_call: TRBD2; clone_size: many; j_call: TRBJ2-1; cdr3_aa: CASSLQTSTNNEQFF; cdr3_nt: TGTGCCAGCAGCTTACAGACTAGCACTAACAATGAGCAGTTCTTC
v_call: TRBV7-6; cdr3_length: 15; d_call: NA; clone_size: many; j_call: TRBJ2-1; cdr3_aa: CASSLVPNSNNEQFF; cdr3_nt: TGTGCCAGCAGCTTAGTCCCTAATTCAAACAATGAGCAGTTCTTC
v_call: TRBV6-5; cdr3_length: 14; d_call: NA; clone_size: many; j_call: TRBJ1-3; cdr3_aa: CASVSLSSGNTIYF; cdr3_nt: TGTGCCAGCGTCTCCCTCAGCTCTGGAAACACCATATATTTT
v_call: TRBV3-1; cdr3_length: 15; d_call: TRBD2; clone_size: few; j_call: TRBJ2-1; cdr3_aa: CASSPRGGLYNEQFF; cdr3_nt: TGTGCCAGCAGCCCTCGCGGGGGGCTCTACAATGAGCAGTTCTTC
v_call: TRBV7-8; cdr3_length: 16; d_call: TRBD2; clone_size: few; j_call: TRBJ2-3; cdr3_aa: CASSLGTSGHTDTQYF; cdr3_nt: TGTGCCAGCAGCTTAGGGACTAGCGGACACACAGATACGCAGTATTTT
v_call: TRBV7-9; cdr3_length: 13; d_call: NA; clone_size: NA; j_call: TRBJ2-7; cdr3_aa: CASSLSQGYEQYF; cdr3_nt: TGTGCCAGCAGCTTGTCCCAGGGATACGAGCAGTACTTC
v_call: TRBV27; cdr3_length: 15; d_call: NA; clone_size: many; j_call: TRBJ2-7; cdr3_aa: CASSLDRLHSYEQYF; cdr3_nt: TGTGCCAGCAGTCTTGACAGGCTCCACTCCTACGAGCAGTACTTC